This T cell receptor beta chain was sequenced for a study of vaccination effects on CD4 cells after COVID-19. Turning to the study itself: Antigen-specific CD4+ T cells were expanded (with viral peptide pools) by the ViraFEST assay ahead of sequencing. Each participant received a vaccine that was either BNT162b2 or mRNA-1273, given as two doses.

Scientists isolated CD4+ T cells after a roughly nine-day culture period ended. Of note for this clone: Its antigen is still unknown.

Germline lookup yields CDR1 SGHRS and CDR2 YFSETQ. This CDR3 comprises 15 residues. The V and J ends lost 2 bases and 1 base respectively, with 10 bases between them. Assay used: immunoSEQ multiplex PCR; TCRdb lists only in-frame clones, some missing. The data hold around 70,000 clones, with approximately 71% observed a single time. The study's findings and limits: Just 1 of 255 vaccine-induced clones in healthy recipients was cross-reactive. Clones that were induced by infection or by vaccine showed marked contraction late after vaccination.

The sequence was obtained from a human donor who received a COVID-19 vaccine. Source: CD4+ T cells from PBMCs cultured without peptide, taken before COVID-19 vaccination. This chain links TRBV5-1 with TRBJ1-3; D is possibly TRBD1 (6 bases). The CDR3, as DNA: TGCGCCAGCAGCTTAAAGACAGGATCTGGAAACACCATATATTTT. Translating gives CASSLKTGSGNTIYF.